These T cell receptor beta chains were read from a single sample in a study of CD4 T cells in relation to SARS-CoV-2 and coronaviruses. These TCRs are of unknown antigen specificity. The protocol was immunoSEQ multiplex PCR, while the TCRdb copy is restricted to in-frame clones and leaves out a portion. The sample contains tens of thousands of clones, 75% to 85% of which appear only once. What was sequenced was memory CD4+ T cells from PBMCs, cultured in vitro. Every receptor here comes from an adult with COVID-19. Each CDR3 is given with its conserved first and last residue. D genes are given only for firm matches. A row's size may be missing; if present it is once, few, many or a size class.

V	J	size	D	DNA	CDR3
TRBV6-5	TRBJ2-7	.	.	TGTGCCAGCAGTTACCAGCTCGGCTACGAGCAGTACTTC	CASSYQLGYEQYF
TRBV27	TRBJ1-2	.	.	TGTGCCAGCAGCTCCCTAAGCGACAGGAGCCGAAATGGCTACACCTTC	CASSSLSDRSRNGYTF
TRBV18	TRBJ2-2	.	.	TGTGCCAGCCCAAGGACAGTGACGAGATCTGGATCGTGGGCCGGGGAGCTGTTTTTT	CASPRTVTRSGSWAGELFF
TRBV24-1	TRBJ1-1	.	TRBD1	TGTGCCACCAGTGATTGGGGGGACAGTGAAGCTTTCTTT	CATSDWGDSEAFF
TRBV7-6	TRBJ2-7	.	.	TGTGCCAGCAGCTCCGCTAGGTCGACAGAAATGAGCCACGAGCAGTACTTC	CASSSARSTEMSHEQYF
TRBV28	TRBJ1-6	few	.	TGTGCCAGCAGTTCGTCGGCAGCGAGCTCCTATAATTCACCCCTCCACTTT	CASSSSAASSYNSPLHF
TRBV12-3/TRBV12-4	TRBJ2-1	.	.	TGTGCCAGCAGTACCGGGACCGACAATGAGCAGTTCTTC	CASSTGTDNEQFF
TRBV20-1	TRBJ2-7	.	TRBD1	TGCAGTGCGCGACAGGGGTACGAGCAGTACTTC	CSARQGYEQYF
TRBV18	TRBJ2-1	.	.	TGTGCCAGCTCACCAGCGAGCGGACGAGGCCTCGGGGAGCAGTTCTTC	CASSPASGRGLGEQFF
TRBV7-9	TRBJ1-1	.	.	TGTGCCAGCCGCCGATGGGATGAGAACACTGAAGCTTTCTTT	CASRRWDENTEAFF
TRBV9	TRBJ2-3	.	TRBD2	TGTGCCAGCAGCGTAGAAGGCGGGAGGGCCACAGATACGCAGTATTTT	CASSVEGGRATDTQYF
TRBV6-5	TRBJ2-1	.	.	TGTGCCAGCAGTCAAACCCAACGGGACAATGAGCAGTTCTTC	CASSQTQRDNEQFF
TRBV5-5	TRBJ2-4	.	TRBD1	TGTGCCAGCAGTGGGACAGAAAACATTCAGTACTTC	CASSGTENIQYF
TRBV24-1	TRBJ2-1	.	.	TGTGCCACCCAAGGTTCTCCCCCCAATGAGCAGTTCTTC	CATQGSPPNEQFF
TRBV6-6	TRBJ2-7	.	TRBD2	TGTGCCAGCTTAGAAGAAGCGGGACCTTCCTACGAGCAGTACTTC	CASLEEAGPSYEQYF
TRBV28	TRBJ2-5	.	.	TGTGCCAGCAGTCCACAGGGTGGGGAGACCCAGTACTTC	CASSPQGGETQYF
TRBV11-2	TRBJ2-7	.	TRBD1	TGTGCCAGCAGCTTTTCACTCCCGGGACAGGGAACAGCTGAGCAGTACTTC	CASSFSLPGQGTAEQYF
TRBV5-6	TRBJ2-5	few	.	TGTGCCAGCAGCTTGTTGGGTGGACAAGAGACCCAGTACTTC	CASSLLGGQETQYF
TRBV11-2	TRBJ1-5	.	.	TGTGCCAGCAGCTTAGATCAAAGTCAGCCCCAGCATTTT	CASSLDQSQPQHF
TRBV19	TRBJ1-5	.	TRBD1	TGTGCCAGTAGAACGGGACAGGGCTACAATCAGCCCCAGCATTTT	CASRTGQGYNQPQHF
TRBV19	TRBJ2-1	.	.	TGTGCCAGTAGTATGATGTTTGAGCAGTTCTTC	CASSMMFEQFF
TRBV20-1	TRBJ2-5	.	TRBD2	TGCAGTGCTAGTAGCGGGAGCGCGGAGGAGACCCAGTACTTC	CSASSGSAEETQYF
TRBV5-6	TRBJ1-4	.	TRBD1	TGTGCCAGCAGCTTGGGTAGGACAGGGGGTGAAAAACTGTTTTTT	CASSLGRTGGEKLFF
TRBV9	TRBJ1-2	.	TRBD1	TGTGCCAGCAGCATAAGGACAGGGGGCAACTATGGCTACACCTTC	CASSIRTGGNYGYTF
TRBV28	TRBJ2-2	.	TRBD1	TGTGCCAGCAGTCAACAGGGGACGAACACCGGGGAGCTGTTTTTT	CASSQQGTNTGELFF
TRBV19	TRBJ2-5	.	TRBD2	TGTGCCAGCGGACTAGCGGGAGGTTCCCAGCCGGAGACCCAGTACTTC	CASGLAGGSQPETQYF
TRBV2	TRBJ2-7	.	TRBD1	TGTGCCAGCAGTGAGAACAGGGGCCTCTCCTACGAGCAGTACTTC	CASSENRGLSYEQYF
TRBV6-2/TRBV6-3	TRBJ2-3	.	.	TGTGCCAGCAGTTACGCCTCGGCGGCAGATACGCAGTATTTT	CASSYASAADTQYF
TRBV27	TRBJ2-5	.	TRBD2	TGTGCCAGCAGTTTTGCGGGAGGGTCAAGAGGGACCCAGTACTTC	CASSFAGGSRGTQYF
TRBV7-3	TRBJ2-3	.	.	TGTGCCAGCAGCAAAACAGCGGGCAGCACAGATACGCAGTATTTT	CASSKTAGSTDTQYF
TRBV28	TRBJ2-5	.	TRBD2	TGTGCCAGCAGTTCCCCCGGACTAGCGGGAGTGGGTGAGACCCAGTACTTC	CASSSPGLAGVGETQYF
TRBV21-1	TRBJ2-7	once	.	TGTGCCAGCAGCAAAGCCTGGGACAGGGCCACTGTAGCGGGCAGCTCCTACGAGCAGTACTTC	CASSKAWDRATVAGSSYEQYF
TRBV29-1	TRBJ2-1	.	TRBD2	TGCAGCGTTGAGTCTAGCGGGAGGGCCGGGAAGTACAATGAGCAGTTCTTC	CSVESSGRAGKYNEQFF
TRBV14	TRBJ2-7	.	.	TGTGCCAGCAGCCAAGATAGGGTCCGACAGAACTTC	CASSQDRVRQNF
TRBV7-3	TRBJ2-3	.	.	TGTGCCAGCAGCTTAACTAGAAAGGATACGCAGTATTTT	CASSLTRKDTQYF
TRBV28	TRBJ2-7	.	TRBD1	TGTGCCAGCAGTCTACAGGGGGGAGGGCAGTACTTC	CASSLQGGGQYF
TRBV5-4	TRBJ1-4	.	.	TGTGCCAGCAGCTTGGATCAGGGCCCTAATGAAAAACTGTTTTTT	CASSLDQGPNEKLFF
TRBV28	TRBJ1-5	.	.	TGTGCCAGCAGTCTCGCGGGGCCGGGTGGTCAGCCCCAGCATTTT	CASSLAGPGGQPQHF
TRBV5-1	TRBJ1-1	.	.	TGCGCCAGCAGCTTGGTGACAGGAAGATACACTGAAGCTTTCTTT	CASSLVTGRYTEAFF
TRBV7-2	TRBJ2-7	.	.	TGTGCCAGCAGACGCGACGGGCCACCCCCCTACGAGCAGTACTTC	CASRRDGPPPYEQYF
TRBV3-1/TRBV3-2	TRBJ2-1	.	.	TGTGCCAGCAGCCAACCGGACCCGGTGAAACAGTTCTTC	CASSQPDPVKQFF
TRBV6-2/TRBV6-3	TRBJ2-7	.	.	TGTGCCAGCAGTTACAGCCAGCTGGAGCAGTACTTC	CASSYSQLEQYF
TRBV4-2	TRBJ1-4	.	.	TGTGCCAGCAGCGCTACCTACCCCCCAAGGGGAATAACTAATGAAAAACTGTTTTTT	CASSATYPPRGITNEKLFF
TRBV6-5	TRBJ2-2	.	.	TGTGCCAGCAAGACGGCGAACACCGGGGAGCTGTTTTTT	CASKTANTGELFF
TRBV18	TRBJ2-2	.	.	TGTGCCAGCTCACCACAGGTTAACACCGGGGAGCTGTTTTTT	CASSPQVNTGELFF
TRBV28	TRBJ1-5	.	.	TGTGCCAGCAGAGAGGGATCCAATCAGCCCCAGCATTTT	CASREGSNQPQHF